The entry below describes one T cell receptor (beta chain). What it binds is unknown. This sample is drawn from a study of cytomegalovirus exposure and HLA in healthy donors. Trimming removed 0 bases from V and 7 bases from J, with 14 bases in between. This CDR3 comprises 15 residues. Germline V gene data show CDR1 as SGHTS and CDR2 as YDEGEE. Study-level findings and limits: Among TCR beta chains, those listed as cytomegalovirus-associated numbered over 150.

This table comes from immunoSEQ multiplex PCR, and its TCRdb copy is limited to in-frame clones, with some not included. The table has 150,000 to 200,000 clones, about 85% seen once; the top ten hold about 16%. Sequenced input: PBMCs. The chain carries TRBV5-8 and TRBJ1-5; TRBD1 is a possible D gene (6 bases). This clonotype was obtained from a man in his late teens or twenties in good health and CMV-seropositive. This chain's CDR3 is CASSLGNRVGQPQHF. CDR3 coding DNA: TGTGCCAGCAGCTTGGGGAACAGGGTCGGACAGCCCCAGCATTTT.